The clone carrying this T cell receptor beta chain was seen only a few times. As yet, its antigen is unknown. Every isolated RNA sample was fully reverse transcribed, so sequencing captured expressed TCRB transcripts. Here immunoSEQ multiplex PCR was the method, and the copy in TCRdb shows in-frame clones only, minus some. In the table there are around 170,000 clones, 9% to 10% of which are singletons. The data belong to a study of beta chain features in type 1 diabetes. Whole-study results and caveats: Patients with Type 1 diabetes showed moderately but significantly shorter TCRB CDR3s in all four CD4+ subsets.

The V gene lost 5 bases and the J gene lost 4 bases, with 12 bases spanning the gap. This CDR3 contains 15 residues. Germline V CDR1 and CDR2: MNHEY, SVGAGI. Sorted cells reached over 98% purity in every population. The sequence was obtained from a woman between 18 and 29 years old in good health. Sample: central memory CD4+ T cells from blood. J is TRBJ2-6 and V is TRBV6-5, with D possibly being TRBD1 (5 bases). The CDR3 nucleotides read TGTGCCAGCAGTCCTGTGGGGCTCGGGGCCAACGTCCTGACTTTC. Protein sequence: CASSPVGLGANVLTF.